A selection of T cell receptor beta chains follows, all from one sample in a study of T cells after yellow fever vaccination. TCRdb itself ran the 5' RACE reads through MiXCR, one entry per CDR3 protein. The sample carries hundreds of thousands of distinct CDR3 sequences, around 5.3% recorded once. The specimen was CD4+ T cells sorted from PBMCs, collected on the day of the yellow fever booster vaccination. The receptor source for this set is a man aged 18 to 30 who received the YFV17D yellow fever vaccine. Both conserved end residues are part of each CDR3. D genes are given only for firm matches. The size of a clone is reported for some rows only, either as once, few or many, or as a class for expanded clones.

d_call: NA
clone_size: few
v_call: TRBV20-1
j_call: TRBJ1-5
cdr3_aa: CSAQVGQPSNQPQHF
cdr3_nt: TGCAGTGCTCAAGTCGGCCAGCCTAGCAATCAGCCCCAGCATTTT

d_call: TRBD2
clone_size: few
v_call: TRBV7-9
j_call: TRBJ2-1
cdr3_aa: CASSKTGTRYNEQFF
cdr3_nt: TGTGCCAGCAGCAAAACTGGGACTAGGTATAATGAGCAGTTCTTC

d_call: TRBD1
clone_size: few
v_call: TRBV2
j_call: TRBJ2-1
cdr3_aa: CASRDRDFSNEQFF
cdr3_nt: TGTGCCAGCAGGGACAGGGATTTTTCTAATGAGCAGTTCTTC

d_call: NA
clone_size: few
v_call: TRBV4-3
j_call: TRBJ1-2
cdr3_aa: CASSPSLRDTVLYGYTF
cdr3_nt: TGCGCCAGCAGCCCTTCACTCCGGGACACGGTACTGTACGGCTACACCTTC

d_call: TRBD1
clone_size: few
v_call: TRBV5-1
j_call: TRBJ1-1
cdr3_aa: CASSGTASNTEAFF
cdr3_nt: TGCGCCAGCAGCGGGACAGCCTCGAACACTGAAGCTTTCTTT

d_call: NA
clone_size: many
v_call: TRBV12-3/TRBV12-4
j_call: TRBJ1-4
cdr3_aa: CASSLIQGGEKLFF
cdr3_nt: TGTGCCAGCAGTTTAATACAGGGAGGAGAAAAACTGTTTTTT

d_call: TRBD2
clone_size: NA
v_call: TRBV20-1
j_call: TRBJ2-4
cdr3_aa: CSASRGGSSGIQYF
cdr3_nt: TGCAGTGCTAGCCGCGGGGGTTCCTCCGGCATTCAGTACTTC

d_call: NA
clone_size: many
v_call: TRBV11-2
j_call: TRBJ2-1
cdr3_aa: CASSLLAVSSYNEQFF
cdr3_nt: TGTGCCAGCAGCTTATTGGCAGTTAGCTCCTACAATGAGCAGTTCTTC

d_call: TRBD2
clone_size: NA
v_call: TRBV12-3/TRBV12-4
j_call: TRBJ2-3
cdr3_aa: CASSALAGVTDTQYF
cdr3_nt: TGTGCCAGCAGTGCCTTAGCGGGGGTCACAGATACGCAGTATTTT

d_call: NA
clone_size: NA
v_call: TRBV6-2/TRBV6-3
j_call: TRBJ2-5
cdr3_aa: CASSYVGETQYF
cdr3_nt: TGTGCCAGCAGTTACGTTGGGGAGACCCAGTACTTC

d_call: TRBD2
clone_size: many
v_call: TRBV10-2
j_call: TRBJ2-4
cdr3_aa: CASSESGGGNIQYF
cdr3_nt: TGCGCCAGCAGTGAGTCCGGGGGAGGGAACATTCAGTACTTC

d_call: TRBD2
clone_size: few
v_call: TRBV20-1
j_call: TRBJ2-1
cdr3_aa: CSARTWASGLGEQFF
cdr3_nt: TGCAGTGCTAGAACTTGGGCTAGCGGTTTGGGTGAGCAGTTCTTC

d_call: NA
clone_size: many
v_call: TRBV5-1
j_call: TRBJ2-5
cdr3_aa: CASSLSGQETQYF
cdr3_nt: TGCGCCAGCAGCTTGAGCGGCCAAGAGACCCAGTACTTC

d_call: NA
clone_size: many
v_call: TRBV20-1
j_call: TRBJ1-4
cdr3_aa: CSARGGQEKLFF
cdr3_nt: TGCAGTGCTAGGGGGGGGCAGGAAAAACTGTTTTTT

d_call: NA
clone_size: NA
v_call: TRBV5-1
j_call: TRBJ2-2
cdr3_aa: CASSSDSPNTGELFF
cdr3_nt: TGCGCCAGCAGCAGCGACAGTCCGAACACCGGGGAGCTGTTTTTT

d_call: NA
clone_size: many
v_call: TRBV6-2/TRBV6-3
j_call: TRBJ1-4
cdr3_aa: CASSTDAASFNEKLFF
cdr3_nt: TGTGCCAGCAGTACCGACGCGGCAAGCTTTAATGAAAAACTGTTTTTT

d_call: NA
clone_size: NA
v_call: TRBV28
j_call: TRBJ1-1
cdr3_aa: CASSLSRPDEAFF
cdr3_nt: TGTGCCAGCAGTTTAAGCAGGCCCGACGAGGCTTTCTTT

d_call: NA
clone_size: many
v_call: TRBV12-3/TRBV12-4
j_call: TRBJ2-2
cdr3_aa: CASSLGRQGSGELFF
cdr3_nt: TGTGCCAGCAGTTTAGGGCGGCAGGGGAGCGGGGAGCTGTTTTTT

d_call: NA
clone_size: few
v_call: TRBV5-4
j_call: TRBJ2-3
cdr3_aa: CASSPSPILGTDTQYF
cdr3_nt: TGTGCCAGCAGCCCCAGCCCTATTTTAGGGACAGATACGCAGTATTTT

d_call: NA
clone_size: NA
v_call: TRBV7-9
j_call: TRBJ2-7
cdr3_aa: CASETWGQPGEQYF
cdr3_nt: TGTGCCAGCGAGACCTGGGGGCAGCCTGGCGAGCAGTACTTC

d_call: NA
clone_size: few
v_call: TRBV7-3
j_call: TRBJ1-2
cdr3_aa: CASSTSTGFGYTF
cdr3_nt: TGTGCCAGCAGCACCTCAACAGGGTTTGGCTACACCTTC

d_call: TRBD1
clone_size: NA
v_call: TRBV14
j_call: TRBJ1-2
cdr3_aa: CASSIRTGGKDGYTF
cdr3_nt: TGTGCCAGCAGCATACGGACAGGGGGAAAGGATGGCTACACCTTC

d_call: NA
clone_size: NA
v_call: TRBV20-1
j_call: TRBJ2-3
cdr3_aa: CSPKGFSTDTQYF
cdr3_nt: TGCAGCCCAAAGGGATTTAGCACAGATACGCAGTATTTT

d_call: TRBD1
clone_size: NA
v_call: TRBV7-2
j_call: TRBJ1-2
cdr3_aa: CASTRDSYGYTF
cdr3_nt: TGTGCCAGCACCAGGGACAGCTATGGCTACACCTTC

d_call: NA
clone_size: many
v_call: TRBV2
j_call: TRBJ2-5
cdr3_aa: CASSRLGDETQYF
cdr3_nt: TGTGCCAGCAGCCGACTAGGGGATGAGACCCAGTACTTC

d_call: TRBD1
clone_size: few
v_call: TRBV11-3
j_call: TRBJ2-2
cdr3_aa: CASSDRDRGRAGELFF
cdr3_nt: TGTGCCAGCAGCGACCGGGACAGGGGTCGGGCCGGGGAGCTGTTTTTT

d_call: NA
clone_size: few
v_call: TRBV5-4
j_call: TRBJ2-2
cdr3_aa: CASSLRVHNSGELFF
cdr3_nt: TGTGCCAGCAGCTTAAGGGTACATAACAGCGGGGAGCTGTTTTTT

d_call: TRBD1
clone_size: few
v_call: TRBV7-9
j_call: TRBJ2-3
cdr3_aa: CASSSATGVDTQYF
cdr3_nt: TGTGCCAGCAGTTCCGCGACAGGGGTCGATACGCAGTATTTT

d_call: NA
clone_size: few
v_call: TRBV10-1
j_call: TRBJ1-1
cdr3_aa: CASSESGRENTEAFF
cdr3_nt: TGCGCCAGCAGTGAGTCCGGACGGGAGAACACTGAAGCTTTCTTT

d_call: NA
clone_size: few
v_call: TRBV6-5
j_call: TRBJ1-6
cdr3_aa: CASGMDTTPASPLHF
cdr3_nt: TGTGCCAGCGGGATGGACACAACACCCGCATCACCCCTCCACTTT

d_call: NA
clone_size: many
v_call: TRBV7-2
j_call: TRBJ1-5
cdr3_aa: CASSFLGNDQPQHF
cdr3_nt: TGTGCCAGCAGCTTCCTGGGGAACGATCAGCCCCAGCATTTT

d_call: NA
clone_size: few
v_call: TRBV19
j_call: TRBJ1-1
cdr3_aa: CASSISRTANTEAFF
cdr3_nt: TGTGCCAGTAGTATATCTCGGACAGCGAACACTGAAGCTTTCTTT

d_call: NA
clone_size: many
v_call: TRBV25-1
j_call: TRBJ1-4
cdr3_aa: CASNTRNEKLFF
cdr3_nt: TGTGCCAGCAACACAAGGAATGAAAAACTGTTTTTT

d_call: NA
clone_size: many
v_call: TRBV20-1
j_call: TRBJ1-5
cdr3_aa: CSARGDRNQPQHF
cdr3_nt: TGCAGTGCTAGAGGTGACCGCAATCAGCCCCAGCATTTT

d_call: NA
clone_size: few
v_call: TRBV14
j_call: TRBJ1-1
cdr3_aa: CASSQERGGWNTEAFF
cdr3_nt: TGTGCCAGCAGCCAAGAGCGGGGGGGGTGGAACACTGAAGCTTTCTTT

d_call: NA
clone_size: many
v_call: TRBV5-1
j_call: TRBJ2-5
cdr3_aa: CASSLAGQIQETQYF
cdr3_nt: TGCGCCAGCAGCTTGGCCGGACAGATCCAAGAGACCCAGTACTTC

d_call: NA
clone_size: many
v_call: TRBV4-1
j_call: TRBJ2-3
cdr3_aa: CASSQGGVDTQYF
cdr3_nt: TGCGCCAGCAGCCAAGGTGGGGTGGATACGCAGTATTTT

d_call: TRBD1
clone_size: NA
v_call: TRBV19
j_call: TRBJ1-2
cdr3_aa: CASSSRQGHGYTF
cdr3_nt: TGTGCCAGTAGCTCAAGACAGGGCCATGGCTACACCTTC

d_call: NA
clone_size: NA
v_call: TRBV5-1
j_call: TRBJ2-1
cdr3_aa: CASSLTRGGRSYNEQFF
cdr3_nt: TGCGCCAGCAGCTTGACCAGGGGAGGGAGGTCCTACAATGAGCAGTTCTTC

d_call: NA
clone_size: many
v_call: TRBV25-1
j_call: TRBJ1-2
cdr3_aa: CASSEPQGRDANYGYTF
cdr3_nt: TGTGCCAGCAGTGAACCCCAGGGCCGAGATGCTAACTATGGCTACACCTTC

d_call: NA
clone_size: few
v_call: TRBV10-3
j_call: TRBJ2-1
cdr3_aa: CAIRVTSSGYNEQFF
cdr3_nt: TGTGCCATCAGGGTGACTAGTTCGGGCTACAATGAGCAGTTCTTC

d_call: NA
clone_size: NA
v_call: TRBV19
j_call: TRBJ2-7
cdr3_aa: CASSAPGGTYEQYF
cdr3_nt: TGTGCCAGTTCAGCCCCCGGGGGCACTTACGAGCAGTACTTC